This T cell receptor (beta chain) was captured by sequencing in a study of blood T cell repertoires in COVID-19. Whole-study context: There were acute and convalescent COVID-19 samples, and they came from the United States, Italy and Spain. PBMCs, B-cell-depleted T cells, or T cells were the source of the cDNA or gDNA that made up the material.

Under the authors' procedure: Nucleated cell number was recorded as an estimate derived from reference gene primer amplification. The table came from immunoSEQ multiplex PCR; TCRdb's copy has only in-frame clones and leaves some out. The V and J calls and clone size are taken from that table; D and trimming were inferred from the DNA. The table has around 280,000 clones, roughly 90% seen once. CDR1 and CDR2 from the germline V gene are SSHAT and FNYEAQ (reference sequence). V was pared by 5 bases and J by 6 bases, with 13 bases of the junction left unmatched. The length of the CDR3 is 15 residues. Enrollment of patients from Seattle took place during active infection, with longitudinal follow-up.

This TCR was recovered from a woman under 40 with COVID-19, enrolled during active disease. Sequenced input: peripheral blood. The gene calls are TRBV7-7 and TRBJ2-7; 7 bases match TRBD1. CDR3 loop: CASSPYEGANFEQYF. As DNA, the CDR3 is TGTGCCAGCAGCCCCTATGAGGGGGCTAATTTCGAGCAGTACTTC. Full variable domain (remainder filled in from reference TRBV7-7 and TRBJ2-7): GAGVSQSPRYKVTKRGQDVTLRCDPISSHATLYWYQQALGQGPEFLTYFNYEAQPDKSGLPSDRFSAERPEGSISTLTIQRTEQRDSAMYRCASSPYEGANFEQYFGPGTRLTVT.